Listed below are T cell receptor beta chains from one sample, sequenced in a study of blood T cells in healthy people across ages. One entry per CDR3 protein, called by TCRdb with MiXCR from the 5' RACE reads. The sample includes more than 900,000 distinct CDR3 sequences, under 35% of them seen just once. A further study also used this sample, focusing on T cells of mothers and their children.

Material: blood. The receptors come from a woman between 40 and 50 years old in good health. The CDR3 runs from the conserved cysteine through the conserved F or W. The D gene is left open where the match is weak. Clone size is given for some rows only: seen once, a few or many times, or a class if the clone is expanded.

J gene | V gene | clone size | D gene | CDR3 length | CDR3 protein | CDR3 DNA
TRBJ2-7 | TRBV18 | NA | TRBD2 | 13 | CASSSLSGDEQYF | TGTGCCAGCTCATCCTTAAGCGGGGACGAGCAGTACTTC
TRBJ1-5 | TRBV20-1 | NA | TRBD1 | 15 | CSARPTGTAYQPQHF | TGCAGTGCTAGACCGACCGGGACAGCTTATCAGCCCCAGCATTTT
TRBJ2-7 | TRBV12-3/TRBV12-4 | NA | TRBD1 | 14 | CASRPGTGAPEQYF | TGTGCCAGCAGGCCCGGGACAGGGGCTCCCGAGCAGTACTTC
TRBJ1-5 | TRBV3-1 | once | NA | 14 | CASSQDVGPQPQHF | TGTGCCAGCAGCCAAGATGTGGGGCCTCAGCCCCAGCATTTT
TRBJ1-1 | TRBV5-1 | NA | NA | 14 | CASSLAARGTEAFF | TGCGCCAGCAGCTTGGCAGCTAGGGGCACTGAAGCTTTCTTT
TRBJ1-2 | TRBV18 | NA | TRBD1 | 15 | CASSVGQARNYGYTF | TGTGCCAGCTCAGTGGGACAGGCCAGGAACTATGGCTACACCTTC
TRBJ2-5 | TRBV24-1 | once | TRBD1 | 14 | CATSDWTGRGTQYF | TGTGCCACCAGTGATTGGACAGGGCGAGGGACCCAGTACTTC
TRBJ2-4 | TRBV28 | many | NA | 14 | CASSLGGQQNIQYF | TGTGCCAGCAGTTTAGGCGGGCAGCAAAACATTCAGTACTTC
TRBJ2-1 | TRBV7-2 | NA | NA | 15 | CATARGGLTYNEQFF | TGTGCCACCGCCAGGGGAGGGTTGACCTACAATGAGCAGTTCTTC
TRBJ1-2 | TRBV20-1 | few | TRBD1 | 15 | CSADPKGTGNYGYTF | TGCAGTGCCGACCCAAAGGGGACAGGAAACTATGGCTACACCTTC
TRBJ1-6 | TRBV12-3/TRBV12-4 | few | NA | 15 | CASSLARPVDSPFHF | TGTGCCAGCAGTCTAGCCCGTCCCGTTGATTCACCCTTCCACTTT
TRBJ2-7 | TRBV29-1 | many | TRBD1 | 13 | CSVERDSSYEQYF | TGCAGCGTTGAACGGGACAGCTCCTACGAGCAGTACTTC
TRBJ1-1 | TRBV7-2 | few | NA | 16 | CASSLAGTAMNTEAFF | TGTGCCAGCAGCTTAGCCGGGACGGCAATGAACACTGAAGCTTTCTTT
TRBJ2-1 | TRBV28 | few | TRBD1 | 14 | CASSSGQGKNIQFF | TGTGCCAGCAGTTCGGGACAGGGCAAAAACATTCAGTTCTTC
TRBJ1-5 | TRBV4-1 | few | NA | 15 | CASSQDVTGWPPQHF | TGCGCCAGCAGCCAAGATGTGACAGGATGGCCGCCCCAGCATTTT
TRBJ1-6 | TRBV7-9 | few | NA | 13 | CASRRTANSPLHF | TGTGCCAGCAGGCGGACTGCTAATTCACCCCTCCACTTT
TRBJ1-1 | TRBV4-2 | NA | NA | 15 | CASSQDTSMNTEAFF | TGTGCCAGCAGCCAAGATACATCGATGAACACTGAAGCTTTCTTT
TRBJ1-6 | TRBV28 | NA | NA | 16 | CASSSLRGADNSPLHF | TGTGCCAGCAGTTCTCTCCGGGGGGCAGATAATTCACCCCTCCACTTT
TRBJ1-1 | TRBV10-3 | NA | NA | 14 | CAISASSANAEAFF | TGTGCCATCAGTGCTTCCTCGGCTAACGCTGAAGCTTTCTTT
TRBJ2-5 | TRBV7-2 | NA | TRBD2 | 16 | CASSLLAGGVGETQYF | TGTGCCAGCAGCTTACTAGCGGGAGGAGTAGGTGAGACCCAGTACTTC
TRBJ1-2 | TRBV5-1 | few | NA | 13 | CASSQQVDYGYTF | TGCGCCAGCAGCCAACAGGTCGACTATGGCTACACCTTC
TRBJ1-5 | TRBV6-6 | many | NA | 18 | CASSRPLPGWDSNQPQHF | TGTGCCAGCAGCCGCCCCCTTCCCGGATGGGACAGCAATCAGCCCCAGCATTTT
TRBJ1-5 | TRBV7-9 | few | NA | 16 | CASSLGGNLGNQPQHF | TGTGCCAGCAGCTTAGGAGGGAACCTGGGCAATCAGCCCCAGCATTTT
TRBJ1-2 | TRBV28 | NA | TRBD1 | 15 | CASSTGDALYYGYTF | TGTGCCAGCTCAACAGGGGATGCCCTCTACTATGGCTACACCTTC
TRBJ2-3 | TRBV28 | NA | NA | 16 | CASSEARRGGADTQYF | TGTGCCAGCAGTGAGGCTCGGAGGGGGGGAGCAGATACGCAGTATTTT
TRBJ2-7 | TRBV20-1 | NA | NA | 13 | CSAGQTITYEQYF | TGCAGCGCCGGACAAACGATTACCTACGAGCAGTACTTC
TRBJ1-4 | TRBV19 | few | NA | 18 | CASITDGGRHTTNEKLFF | TGTGCCAGTATCACGGACGGGGGCCGACACACAACTAATGAAAAACTGTTTTTT
TRBJ1-1 | TRBV29-1 | NA | NA | 12 | CSSRGGRTEAFF | TGCAGCTCACGGGGGGGGAGGACTGAAGCTTTCTTT
TRBJ2-7 | TRBV19 | many | NA | 15 | CASSSDLQGRYEQYF | TGTGCCAGTAGTAGCGACCTCCAGGGGCGGTACGAGCAGTACTTC
TRBJ2-1 | TRBV12-3/TRBV12-4 | few | TRBD2 | 14 | CASMVAGGYDEQFF | TGTGCCAGCATGGTAGCGGGGGGGTACGATGAGCAGTTCTTC
TRBJ1-1 | TRBV25-1 | NA | TRBD1 | 15 | CASSETGTGEAEAFF | TGTGCCAGCAGTGAAACCGGGACAGGGGAAGCTGAAGCTTTCTTT
TRBJ1-6 | TRBV7-2 | many | NA | 14 | CASSSGVINSPLHF | TGTGCCAGCAGCTCCGGAGTTATCAATTCACCCCTCCACTTT
TRBJ2-5 | TRBV7-9 | few | NA | 15 | CASSLSTGFIETQYF | TGTGCCAGCAGCTTATCCACAGGGTTTATCGAGACCCAGTACTTC
TRBJ2-2 | TRBV24-1 | NA | TRBD1 | 17 | CATSDQGQGLNTGELFF | TGTGCCACCAGTGACCAAGGACAGGGCCTGAACACCGGGGAGCTGTTTTTT
TRBJ1-2 | TRBV15 | few | NA | 14 | CATSPVRAKGGYTF | TGTGCCACCAGTCCAGTCCGGGCCAAAGGGGGCTACACCTTC
TRBJ1-6 | TRBV27 | NA | TRBD1 | 15 | CASSLVDRVGSPLHF | TGTGCCAGCAGTTTGGTTGACAGGGTGGGGTCACCCCTCCACTTT
TRBJ2-7 | TRBV5-1 | many | NA | 14 | CASSLGSSNYEQYF | TGCGCCAGCAGTTTGGGTTCTAGCAACTACGAGCAGTACTTC
TRBJ1-1 | TRBV4-1 | NA | NA | 14 | CASSHGRQSTEAFF | TGCGCCAGCAGCCATGGTCGGCAAAGCACTGAAGCTTTCTTT
TRBJ2-3 | TRBV9 | few | NA | 15 | CASSPTTSITDTQYF | TGTGCCAGCAGCCCGACGACTAGTATTACAGATACGCAGTATTTT
TRBJ1-2 | TRBV5-1 | NA | NA | 15 | CASSPSRGMGYGYTF | TGCGCCAGCAGCCCATCCAGGGGAATGGGCTATGGCTACACCTTC
TRBJ1-4 | TRBV14 | NA | TRBD1 | 14 | CASSRDRGIGKLFF | TGTGCCAGCAGCCGAGACAGGGGGATCGGAAAACTGTTTTTT
TRBJ1-2 | TRBV3-1 | many | TRBD1 | 16 | CASSPVSQGQGYGYTF | TGTGCCAGCAGCCCTGTTTCCCAGGGACAGGGCTATGGCTACACCTTC
TRBJ1-2 | TRBV2 | NA | TRBD1 | 14 | CASSKGQGGRGYTF | TGTGCCAGCAGCAAAGGACAGGGAGGTAGAGGCTACACCTTC
TRBJ2-5 | TRBV18 | NA | NA | 14 | CASSGGILQETQYF | TGTGCCAGCTCAGGAGGAATCCTCCAAGAGACCCAGTACTTC
TRBJ2-2 | TRBV5-1 | NA | NA | 15 | CASSWEGFNTGELFF | TGCGCCAGCAGCTGGGAAGGGTTTAACACCGGGGAGCTGTTTTTT
TRBJ1-2 | TRBV5-1 | NA | TRBD1 | 15 | CASSRTGTDGWGYTF | TGCGCCAGCAGCAGGACCGGGACAGATGGCTGGGGCTACACCTTC
TRBJ2-7 | TRBV12-1 | many | NA | 13 | CASSFEYGLEQYF | TGTGCCAGCAGCTTTGAGTACGGTCTAGAGCAGTACTTC
TRBJ1-1 | TRBV27 | few | NA | 13 | CASSPGGSYKAFF | TGTGCCAGCAGCCCGGGCGGCAGCTATAAAGCTTTCTTT
TRBJ2-3 | TRBV25-1 | NA | TRBD2 | 16 | CASSESSSGGTDTQYF | TGTGCCAGCAGTGAATCCTCTAGCGGGGGCACAGATACGCAGTATTTT
TRBJ2-7 | TRBV2 | few | NA | 16 | CASSEDVGLTSYEQYF | TGTGCCAGCAGTGAAGATGTGGGACTGACCTCCTACGAGCAGTACTTC
TRBJ2-3 | TRBV12-3/TRBV12-4 | many | TRBD2 | 16 | CASSFSGTSGTDTQYF | TGTGCCAGCAGTTTTAGTGGGACTAGCGGCACAGATACGCAGTATTTT
TRBJ2-3 | TRBV4-2 | many | NA | 14 | CASSQERTPDTQYF | TGTGCCAGCAGCCAAGAGAGAACCCCAGATACGCAGTATTTT